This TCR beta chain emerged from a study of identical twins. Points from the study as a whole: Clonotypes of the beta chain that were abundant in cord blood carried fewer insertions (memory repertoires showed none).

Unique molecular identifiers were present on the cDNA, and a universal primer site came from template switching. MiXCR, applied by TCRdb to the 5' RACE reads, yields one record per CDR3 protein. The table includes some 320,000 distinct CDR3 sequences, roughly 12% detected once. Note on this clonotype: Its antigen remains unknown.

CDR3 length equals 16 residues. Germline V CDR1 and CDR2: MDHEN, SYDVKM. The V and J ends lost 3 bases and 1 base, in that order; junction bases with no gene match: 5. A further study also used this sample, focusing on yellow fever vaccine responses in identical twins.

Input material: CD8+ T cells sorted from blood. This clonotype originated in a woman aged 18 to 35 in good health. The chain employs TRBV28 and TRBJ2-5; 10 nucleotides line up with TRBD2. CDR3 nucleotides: TGTGCCAGCAGTTTTCTAAGCGGGGGGGCCCAAGAGACCCAGTACTTC. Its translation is CASSFLSGGAQETQYF. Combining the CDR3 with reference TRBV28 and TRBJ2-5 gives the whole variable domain DVKVTQSSRYLVKRTGEKVFLECVQDMDHENMFWYRQDPGLGLRLIYFSYDVKMKEKGDIPEGYSVSREKKERFSLILESASTNQTSMYLCASSFLSGGAQETQYFGPGTRLLVL.